This is a list of T cell receptor beta chains from one sample in a study of CD8+CD57+ T cells in acquired aplastic anemia. TCRdb used MiXCR to reprocess the reads, holding one entry per CDR3 protein. The sample lists about 240,000 distinct CDR3 sequences; more than 40% were seen once. The sample consisted of sorted CD4+, CD8+, or CD8+CD57+ T cells (not recorded which) from PBMCs. These receptors originate from a human donor with aplastic anemia. CDR3s include the opening cysteine and the closing phenylalanine or tryptophan. D genes are given only for firm matches. Clone size, where shown, is once, few, many, or a class for clones that have expanded.

j_call d_call clone_size v_call cdr3_length cdr3_nt cdr3_aa
TRBJ2-7 NA NA TRBV7-6 16 TGTGCCAGCAGCCCTCGCTCGCGGGCCGTCTCCTACGAGCAGTACTTC CASSPRSRAVSYEQYF
TRBJ2-1 TRBD2 NA TRBV7-9 17 TGCGCCAGCAGAGTCCTAGCGGGGGCTCCGGTCCACAATGAGCAGTTCTTC CASRVLAGAPVHNEQFF
TRBJ2-3 NA NA TRBV25-1 11 TGTGCCAGCAGTGAGGTGGATACGCAGTATTTT CASSEVDTQYF
TRBJ2-3 NA few TRBV27 13 TGTGCCAGCAGTTTTAACGTAGGAGATACGCAGTATTTT CASSFNVGDTQYF
TRBJ2-7 NA many TRBV6-5 13 TGTGCCAGCAGTTTATTTAAGGCCTACGAGCAGTACTTC CASSLFKAYEQYF
TRBJ2-7 NA NA TRBV7-6 19 TGTGCCAGCAGCTCGCGACCACCGGGACAAGTATCCGCGTACTACGAGCAGTACTTC CASSSRPPGQVSAYYEQYF
TRBJ1-1 NA few TRBV30 13 TGTGCCTGGAGTCTGGTTAAGAACACTGAAGCTTTCTTT CAWSLVKNTEAFF
TRBJ2-1 TRBD2 many TRBV7-8 16 TGTGCCAGCAGCTTAGCCGGGACTAGCGGTTACAATGAGCAGTTCTTC CASSLAGTSGYNEQFF
TRBJ1-1 NA NA TRBV2 13 TGTGCCAGCAGTGAATACGGGGGAACTGAAGCTTTCTTT CASSEYGGTEAFF
TRBJ1-2 NA NA TRBV7-2 12 TGTGCCAGCAGCTTCTTATGGTATGGCTACACCTTC CASSFLWYGYTF
TRBJ2-1 NA NA TRBV15 13 TGTGCCACCAGCAGAGAATTCGACAATGAGCAGTTCTTC CATSREFDNEQFF
TRBJ1-2 NA many TRBV6-1 9 TGTGCCAGCAGTCGAGGCTACACCTTC CASSRGYTF
TRBJ1-5 TRBD1 NA TRBV9 16 TGTGCCAGCTCACCAATTTTGGACAGGGACAATCAGCCCCAGCATTTT CASSPILDRDNQPQHF
TRBJ2-4 TRBD1 NA TRBV2 14 TGTGCCAGCAGTCCCCCAGGACAGGGGAACATTCAGTACTTC CASSPPGQGNIQYF
TRBJ2-3 TRBD2 NA TRBV7-9 14 TGTGCCATCCAACTAGCGGGGCACACAGATACGCAGTATTTT CAIQLAGHTDTQYF
TRBJ1-3 TRBD1 NA TRBV30 14 TGTGCCTGGAGTGTCGCGACAGGGTCTACCACCATATATTTT CAWSVATGSTTIYF
TRBJ2-5 TRBD1 NA TRBV10-3 17 TGTGCCATCAGTGGGCCAGGACAGGGGTCAATACAAGAGACCCAGTACTTC CAISGPGQGSIQETQYF
TRBJ2-5 NA many TRBV7-8 15 TGTGCCAGCAGCTTAGAACTAGTCTTCCAAGAGACCCAGTACTTC CASSLELVFQETQYF
TRBJ2-1 TRBD2 few TRBV27 21 TGTGCCAGCAGTTTAGGTACGAGAGGCTTTAGCGGGCAAAGCTCCTACAATGAGCAGTTCTTC CASSLGTRGFSGQSSYNEQFF
TRBJ1-2 TRBD1 once TRBV24-1 13 TGTGCCACCAGTGATTACAGGGGCTATGGCTACACCTTC CATSDYRGYGYTF
TRBJ2-3 TRBD1 NA TRBV28 16 TGTGCCAGCAGAACACAGGGGGCGCGGGGCACAGATACGCAGTATTTT CASRTQGARGTDTQYF
TRBJ1-5 NA NA TRBV6-2/TRBV6-3 15 TGTGCCAGCAGAGGAGACAGGCGAAGGAATCAGCCCCAGCATTTT CASRGDRRRNQPQHF
TRBJ2-5 TRBD2 many TRBV11-2 15 TGTGCCAGCAGCCCCCGGTTTTGGGGGGGTGAGACCCAGTACTTC CASSPRFWGGETQYF
TRBJ2-7 TRBD2 NA TRBV7-2 17 TGTGCCAGCAGGGCTGGCGGGGGGGCGGGGACATCCTACGAGCAGTACTTC CASRAGGGAGTSYEQYF
TRBJ2-2 NA few TRBV6-1 16 TGTGCCAGCAGGAGGGGAACGGGGTCGAACACCGGGGAGCTGTTTTTT CASRRGTGSNTGELFF
TRBJ1-3 NA NA TRBV10-3 16 TGTGCCATCAGTGATAGGGGACCGAACTCTGGAAACACCATATATTTT CAISDRGPNSGNTIYF
TRBJ1-1 TRBD1 NA TRBV7-9 16 TGTGCCAGCAGCTTGGGGACAGGGGGCGCTTGCACTGAAGCTTTCTTT CASSLGTGGACTEAFF
TRBJ2-1 NA many TRBV20-1 16 TGCAGTGCTACAGCATATCGTAGCGAGAAACGAAATGAGCAGTTCTTC CSATAYRSEKRNEQFF
TRBJ1-6 NA NA TRBV10-3 13 TGTGCCACCCGATTCTCTGGGGATTCACCCCTCCACTTT CATRFSGDSPLHF
TRBJ2-1 TRBD2 NA TRBV5-8 21 TGTGCCAGAAGCCCGACACAACTAGCGGGGGGTCCCAGGCGATACTACAATGAGCAGTTCTTC CARSPTQLAGGPRRYYNEQFF
TRBJ2-6 NA many TRBV6-1 15 TGTGCCAGCGGACAAGACCCCTCTGGGGCCAACGTCCTGACTTTC CASGQDPSGANVLTF
TRBJ2-5 NA many TRBV7-9 12 TGTGCCAGCAGCCCCAGCGGGGAGACCCAGTACTTC CASSPSGETQYF
TRBJ1-1 TRBD1 NA TRBV5-1 14 TGCGCCAGCAGCTTGATCGGACAGGGTGCTGAAGCTTTCTTT CASSLIGQGAEAFF
TRBJ1-2 NA NA TRBV29-1 13 TGCAGCGTTGAAGATCGCGGCAGACGAGGCTACACCTTC CSVEDRGRRGYTF
TRBJ1-2 NA few TRBV5-4 11 TGTGCCAGCTTAGTGGGAGATGGCTACACCTTC CASLVGDGYTF
TRBJ2-1 NA NA TRBV9 15 TGTGCCAGCAGCCCCAGAATGGGGTGGGACAATGAGCAGTTCTTC CASSPRMGWDNEQFF
TRBJ2-7 NA many TRBV6-2/TRBV6-3 14 TGTGCCAGCAGTCCGACGGGGAGACTAGGCGAGCAGTACTTC CASSPTGRLGEQYF
TRBJ2-4 NA NA TRBV30 14 TGTGCCTGGAGTGTTTGGCAGGTAGAGGACATTCAGTACTTC CAWSVWQVEDIQYF
TRBJ2-7 NA few TRBV7-2 15 TGTGCCAGCAGCCAGGGGGTAGCGGGAATCTACGAGCAGTACTTC CASSQGVAGIYEQYF
TRBJ1-2 NA NA TRBV15 14 TGTGCCACTGAGCCGGGACTCTTAAACTATGGCTACACCTTC CATEPGLLNYGYTF
TRBJ2-7 TRBD1 NA TRBV2 13 TGTGCCAGCGCTGGACAGGGGGTCGACGAGCAGTACTTC CASAGQGVDEQYF
TRBJ1-1 NA many TRBV14 13 TGTGCCAGCAGCCAATGGGACACCCTTGAAGCTTTCTTT CASSQWDTLEAFF
TRBJ2-3 NA few TRBV14 14 TGTGCCAGCAGCCAAGCGACAGCAGATAAAGAGCAGTATTTT CASSQATADKEQYF
TRBJ2-7 TRBD2 NA TRBV7-3 14 TGTGCCAGCAGCAACGGCGAGGGAGGGAACGAGCAGTACTTC CASSNGEGGNEQYF
TRBJ1-1 NA NA TRBV3-1 17 TGTGCCAGCAGCCAAGAAATTCGGGAGGGCATGAACACTGAAGCTTTCTTT CASSQEIREGMNTEAFF
TRBJ1-2 NA NA TRBV29-1 13 TGCAGCGTGATACTAGCGGGAGCTGGTGGCTACACCTTC CSVILAGAGGYTF
TRBJ2-7 NA few TRBV7-9 14 TGTGCCAGCAGCCACGGGGACGGTCCCTACGAGCAGTACTTC CASSHGDGPYEQYF
TRBJ2-7 TRBD2 NA TRBV2 16 TGTGCCAGCAGTGAGGGGCTAGCGGGGGATCTCTACGAGCAGTACTTC CASSEGLAGDLYEQYF
TRBJ1-5 NA once TRBV12-3/TRBV12-4 16 TGTGCCAGCAGTTCCAGGGGTTCTGTCTCGGGTCAGCCCCAGCATTTT CASSSRGSVSGQPQHF
TRBJ2-1 TRBD2 NA TRBV2 15 TGTGCCAGCAGGGGGACTAGCAGACCTTACGATGAGCAGTTCTTC CASRGTSRPYDEQFF
TRBJ2-3 NA NA TRBV6-4 14 TGTGCCAGCGGTGAACGTATAGGGAACTACGAGCAGTATTTT CASGERIGNYEQYF
TRBJ2-1 NA many TRBV19 16 TGTGCCAGTAGTATTTTTGTCAGGAGAATATACAATGAGCAGTTCTTC CASSIFVRRIYNEQFF
TRBJ1-2 NA few TRBV29-1 12 TGCAGCGTTGTTCGGCCTAACTATGGCTACACCTTC CSVVRPNYGYTF
TRBJ2-3 NA NA TRBV7-8 16 TGTGCCAGCAGATCCTCCGGGGGCTGGAACACAGATACGCAGTATTTT CASRSSGGWNTDTQYF
TRBJ2-7 NA NA TRBV15 17 TGTGCCACCAGCAGAGATCTTGCAGGGATGCATGGAGGGGAGCAGTACTTC CATSRDLAGMHGGEQYF